One and the same sample provided the 3 T cell receptor beta chains below, sequenced in a study of early T cells in non-severe SARS-CoV-2 infection. Via MiXCR, TCRdb re-called the 5' RACE reads, giving one row per CDR3 protein. The sample has approximately 77,000 distinct CDR3 sequences; over 4% are singletons. The sample in question was whole blood, obtained at baseline. The receptors were gathered from an adult who was a healthcare worker with PCR-confirmed SARS-CoV-2 infection or an uninfected control (not recorded which).

This clonotype was seen at least ten times. The chain carries TRBV29-1 and TRBJ2-1; D is uncertain. The CDR3 length is 14 residues. V lost 1 base and J 9 bases, leaving 16 bases between the germline ends. The germline V gene encodes CDR1 SQVTM and CDR2 ANQGSEA. CDR3 protein: CSVEVPVWVGEQFF. DNA of the CDR3: TGCAGCGTTGAAGTCCCTGTTTGGGTGGGTGAGCAGTTCTTC.

This clonotype was counted ten times or more. The gene calls are TRBV4-2 and TRBJ1-2; unclear D gene. The germline V gene has CDR1 LGHNA and CDR2 YNFKEQ. The CDR3 runs to 15 residues. V lost 4 bases, J lost 0 bases, and 12 bases lay in between. The CDR3 loop reads CASSLRRQPNYGYTF. In nucleotides, the CDR3 is TGTGCCAGCAGCCTCCGGAGGCAGCCTAACTATGGCTACACCTTC.

This clonotype was counted at least ten times. CDR3 amino acids: CASQDERANEQFF. CDR3 coding DNA: TGTGCCAGCCAGGATGAGCGGGCCAATGAGCAGTTCTTC. V is TRBV2 and J is TRBJ2-1; maybe TRBD2 (6 bases). Germline V gene lookup returns CDR1 SNHLY and CDR2 FYNNEI. The CDR3 spans 13 residues. Trimming stripped 8 bases from V and 6 bases from J, with 14 bases between.